This T cell receptor beta chain was profiled in a study of T cell responses to AZD1222 COVID-19 vaccine. Across the whole study: Pooled in the analysis were second doses at about 4 or about 12 weeks. General study results and limits: The donor cohort was predominantly white British with a female majority, and clonal diversity may have been underestimated. Dominant CD4 TCR responses targeted spike regions 160-218 and 743-854.

Losses at the gene ends were 4 bases for V and 7 bases for J; bases not matched to a gene: 7. Germline lookup yields CDR1 LGHDT and CDR2 YNNKEL (reference sequence). The length of the CDR3 is 15 residues. Profiling relied on immunoSEQ multiplex PCR, and the TCRdb table lists in-frame clones only, not all of them. The sample includes about 120,000 clones, about 90% of them seen just once. Regarding this clone: Its antigen is undetermined.

This TCR came from an adult in good health. The sequencing here drew on peripheral blood, taken on day 0 of AZD1222 vaccination. This chain connects TRBV3-1 (or the pseudogene TRBV3-2) to TRBJ1-6; TRBD1 matches 7 bases. The CDR3 DNA reads TGTGCCAGCAGCCGAACAGGGGACGCGAATTCACCCCTCCACTTT. The encoded protein is CASSRTGDANSPLHF.